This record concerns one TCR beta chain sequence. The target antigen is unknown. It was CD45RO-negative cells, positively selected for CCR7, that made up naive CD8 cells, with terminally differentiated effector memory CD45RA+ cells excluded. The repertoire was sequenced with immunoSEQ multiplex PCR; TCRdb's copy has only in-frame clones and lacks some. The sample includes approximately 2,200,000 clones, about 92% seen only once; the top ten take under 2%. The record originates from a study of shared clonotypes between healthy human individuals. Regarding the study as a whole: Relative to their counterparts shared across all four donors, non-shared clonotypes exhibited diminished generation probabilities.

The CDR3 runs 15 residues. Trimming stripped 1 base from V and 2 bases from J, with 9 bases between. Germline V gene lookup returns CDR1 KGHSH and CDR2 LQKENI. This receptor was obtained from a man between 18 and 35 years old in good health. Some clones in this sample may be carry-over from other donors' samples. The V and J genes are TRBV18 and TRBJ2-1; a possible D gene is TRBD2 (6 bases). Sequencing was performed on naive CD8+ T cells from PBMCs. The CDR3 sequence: CASSPRGGAYNEQFF. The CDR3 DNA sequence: TGTGCCAGCTCACCACGTGGCGGGGCCTACAATGAGCAGTTCTTC.